Below, one T cell receptor beta chain is given with its context. The antigen is not known. The data were taken from a study of cytomegalovirus exposure and HLA in healthy donors. About the research overall: When 398 donors were genotyped, over 80% of them were found to fall in the Caucasian-associated ancestry cluster. Study results and limitations: Some TCR beta chains (roughly 150 of them) were listed as cytomegalovirus-associated. Later analysis found that TCR beta chains associated with HLA were more clonally expanded than other, equally common chains.

PCR amplification relied on 60 Vbeta primers (plus 13 Jbeta primers). Produced via immunoSEQ multiplex PCR; TCRdb's table is partial and in-frame only. The clone table shows approximately 130,000 clones, with the ten largest holding 1.5% to 2.5%. Sequencing used PBMCs. This TCR was sampled from a woman aged 60-75 years in good health and CMV-seronegative.

The CDR3 is CASSLGGGEAQPQHF. The DNA of the CDR3 is TGTGCCAGCAGCTTGGGTGGGGGGGAGGCTCAGCCCCAGCATTTT. V and J are TRBV5-4 and TRBJ1-5; perhaps TRBD1 as D (5 bases). Germline lookup yields CDR1 SGHNT and CDR2 YYREEE (reference sequence). V gave up 0 bases and J gave up 6 bases, with 13 bases separating them. This CDR3 has 15 residues.